Described below is a single T cell receptor (beta chain) sequence and its context. These data belong to a study of early stage breast cancer tumors. About the study: Samples were sequenced at 9 to 10-fold average coverage.

CDR1 is MNHEY and CDR2 is SMNVEV in the germline V gene (reference sequence). The CDR3 has 14 amino acids. With 5 bases removed from V and 2 bases from J, the gap between germline ends came to 13 bases. Sequencing used immunoSEQ multiplex PCR; TCRdb keeps in-frame clones, though not all of them. The repertoire holds more than 65,000 clones, with approximately 80% as singletons. This TCR was sampled from a person aged 40 to 49 with breast cancer. Source material: blood. The chain is built from TRBV27 and TRBJ2-7, with D perhaps matching TRBD1 or TRBD2 (5 bases each). The CDR3: CASSPLDSPYEQYF. The CDR3 DNA reads TGTGCCAGCAGTCCACTAGACAGTCCCTACGAGCAGTACTTC.